Included here is one TCR beta chain sequence, with context. The CDR3 loop spans 12 amino acids. V gave up 5 bases and J gave up 6 bases, with 9 bases separating them. From germline, CDR1 is MNHNY and CDR2 SVGAGI (reference sequence). This sample is drawn from a study of blood T cell repertoires in COVID-19. About the study: Italy, Spain and the United States were the sources of the convalescent and acute COVID-19 samples. Nucleic acid was either cDNA or gDNA, and it came from T cells, B-cell-depleted T cells, or PBMCs.

Libraries were prepared by immunoSEQ multiplex PCR; TCRdb keeps only in-frame clonotypes and omits some of them. The table includes about 360,000 clones, 81% detected once. The chain couples TRBV6-6 to TRBJ2-3; D is unclear. The sample was peripheral blood. The source is a human donor with acute or convalescent COVID-19. The donor label of this sample is uncertain. The DNA for the CDR3 is TGTGCCAGCAGTCCTCTTTCGGATACGCAGTATTTT. It yields the protein CASSPLSDTQYF.